The 10 T cell receptor beta chains below come from one sample, sequenced in a study of blood T cell repertoires in COVID-19. Assay used: immunoSEQ multiplex PCR; TCRdb lists only in-frame clones, some missing. This sample has some 160,000 clones, with roughly 91% found just once. Sequencing was done on a sample of peripheral blood. The receptors were sampled from a man in his late teens or twenties with COVID-19, enrolled during active disease.

This chain joins TRBV7-3 and TRBJ2-2, with a possible D match to TRBD1 (6 bases). This CDR3 comprises 16 residues. Trimming cost V 6 bases and J 5 bases, with 19 bases left between them. Germline V gives CDR1 SGHTA, CDR2 FQGTGA. DNA for the CDR3: TGTGCCAGCAGTTCCCCTGACAGGATATGGACCGGGGAGCTGTTTTTT. It yields the protein CASSSPDRIWTGELFF.

This chain links TRBV27 with TRBJ2-7; 8 bases are a match to TRBD2. The CDR3 covers 12 residues. Germline V gene lookup returns CDR1 MNHEY and CDR2 SMNVEV (reference sequence). V gave up 4 bases and J gave up 10 bases; unmatched junction bases: 6. Here the CDR3 DNA reads TGTGCCAGCAGTTCGCCGGGGGGGTCCCAGTACTTC. Translation: CASSSPGGSQYF.

The chain is built from TRBV28 and TRBJ2-3, with TRBD2 matching 8 bases. The ends lost 8 bases at V and 6 bases at J; junction bases unmatched: 13. The germline V gene has CDR1 MDHEN and CDR2 SYDVKM. This CDR3 is 15 amino acids long. For the CDR3, the DNA is TGTGCCAGCGCCCTCAGCGGGACTAGGGTGGATACGCAGTATTTT. It translates to CASALSGTRVDTQYF.

The chain combines TRBV18 with TRBJ2-1, with 10 bases that match TRBD1. Per germline, CDR1 KGHSH and CDR2 LQKENI. V lost 6 bases and J lost 5; bases outside the gene matches: 4. The CDR3 is made up of 14 amino acids. The CDR3 DNA reads TGTGCCAGCTCCCTCGGGACAGGGGACAATGAGCAGTTCTTC. As protein: CASSLGTGDNEQFF.

This chain uses TRBV27 with TRBJ1-6; possibly TRBD1 for D (6 bases). Trimming took 3 bases from V and 9 from J, leaving 9 bases between them. The V gene's germline CDR1 is MNHEY and CDR2 SMNVEV (reference sequence). The length of the CDR3 is 13 residues. The CDR3 spells CASSFGQSSPLHF. The CDR3 DNA sequence: TGTGCCAGCAGTTTCGGACAGAGTTCACCCCTCCACTTT.

The rearrangement joins TRBV6-5 to TRBJ1-2; 9 bases match TRBD1. This CDR3 contains 14 residues. V gave up 2 bases and J gave up 7 bases; unmatched junction bases: 5. Germline CDR1 reads MNHEY; CDR2 reads SVGAGI. The CDR3, as DNA: TGTGCCAGCAGTTACCGGGACAGGGTGTCTGGCTACACCTTC. It translates to CASSYRDRVSGYTF.

The table lists this clone with a count of one. One junction end does not reproduce the germline sequence, and a read error may be involved. The genes are TRBV18 and TRBJ1-4; tentative D call: TRBD1 (5 bases). CDR1 and CDR2 (germline): KGHSH, LQKENI. This CDR3 contains 15 residues. The CDR3 region is CASSPEGRGREKLLF. The CDR3 DNA reads as TGTGCCAGCTCACCGGAGGGGAGGGGACGCGAAAAACTGCTTTTT.

V gene TRBV3-1 (or the pseudogene TRBV3-2) combines with J gene TRBJ2-2; D call uncertain. The CDR3 loop spans 16 amino acids. Germline V gene lookup returns CDR1 LGHDT and CDR2 YNNKEL (reference sequence). V lost 0 bases and J lost 4, with 12 bases in between. The CDR3 bases are TGTGCCAGCAGCCAAGATCTTACAGTGCCCACCGGGGAGCTGTTTTTT. This codes for CASSQDLTVPTGELFF.

To note about this clone: One junction end does not reproduce the germline sequence, and a read error may be involved. V and J are TRBV2 and TRBJ1-4; D remains ambiguous. Germline V CDR1 and CDR2: SNHLY, FYNNEI. The CDR3 contains 15 residues. DNA of the CDR3: TGTGCCAGCAGCTTCCTTTCTGCAACTAATGAAAAACTGCTTTTT. This encodes CASSFLSATNEKLLF.

The chain is built from TRBV6-2 or TRBV6-3 and TRBJ1-5; no definite D call. CDR1 and CDR2 from the germline V gene are MNHEY and SVGEGT. This CDR3 has 20 amino acids. V was clipped by 0 bases and J by 3 bases, with 24 bases between them. Here the CDR3 DNA reads TGTGCCAGCAGTTACTCGATACACCCGATCTCACTAGCCGTCAATCAGCCCCAGCATTTT. Residues: CASSYSIHPISLAVNQPQHF.